A selection of T cell receptor beta chains follows, all from one sample in a study of blood T cells in healthy people across ages. Each CDR3 protein is one row after TCRdb ran MiXCR on the 5' RACE reads. The table includes some 1.5 million distinct CDR3 sequences, approximately 42% detected once. Sequences were obtained from blood. The receptors come from a woman younger than 30 in good health. The CDR3 runs from the conserved cysteine through the conserved F or W. The order of the fields is D gene, clone size, V gene, J gene, CDR3 DNA, CDR3 protein. D genes are given only for firm matches. Size is stated for part of the rows, as once, few or many counts, or as a class when the clone is expanded.

TRBD2	few	TRBV20-1	TRBJ2-2	TGCAGTGCTAGAGATCGGGAGGACAATACCGGGGAGCTGTTTTTT	CSARDREDNTGELFF
TRBD1	-	TRBV12-3/TRBV12-4	TRBJ2-4	TGTGCCAGCAGACTACGGGGACAGGGTAACATTCAGTACTTC	CASRLRGQGNIQYF
-	-	TRBV9	TRBJ2-1	TGTGCCAGCAGCGTAGTTGGAATCATAAGCTCCTACAATGAGCAGTTCTTC	CASSVVGIISSYNEQFF
-	few	TRBV20-1	TRBJ1-2	TGCAGTGCCCGCCGTGGCTCGCTCAACTATGGCTACACCTTC	CSARRGSLNYGYTF
TRBD1	-	TRBV29-1	TRBJ1-1	TGCAGCGCTGTCGACAGGGGAACTGAAGCTTTCTTT	CSAVDRGTEAFF
TRBD1	few	TRBV27	TRBJ1-2	TGTGCCAGCAGGGGACAGGACTATGGCTACACCTTC	CASRGQDYGYTF
TRBD1	once	TRBV6-2/TRBV6-3	TRBJ1-1	TGTGCCAGCAGTTCGGGACAGAGGGATTTCTTT	CASSSGQRDFF
-	-	TRBV11-2	TRBJ2-4	TGTGCCAGCAGCCCGGATAGCATTCAGTACTTC	CASSPDSIQYF
TRBD2	few	TRBV29-1	TRBJ2-4	TGCAGCGTTGGGTCTCGGGAGGGAGCCATTCAGTACTTC	CSVGSREGAIQYF
TRBD2	many	TRBV6-5	TRBJ2-5	TGTGCCAGCAGTTTCGGGACTAACGGGGAGACCCAGTACTTC	CASSFGTNGETQYF
TRBD1	-	TRBV9	TRBJ2-5	TGTGCCAGCAGCCCCGGGACAGATAGTACAAACATTCGGTACTTC	CASSPGTDSTNIRYF
-	few	TRBV20-1	TRBJ2-3	TGCAGTGCTAGAGATCCTCGGTTCTCGCCCACAGATACGCAGTATTTT	CSARDPRFSPTDTQYF
-	few	TRBV15	TRBJ2-1	TGTGCCACCAGCATTTGGAACAGGTACAATGAGCAGTTCTTC	CATSIWNRYNEQFF
TRBD1	-	TRBV14	TRBJ1-2	TGTGCCAGCAGCGGGACAGGGCCCACGGGCTACACCTTC	CASSGTGPTGYTF
TRBD2	-	TRBV7-2	TRBJ2-3	TGTGCCAGCAGCTCCTCCCTAGCGGCTAGCACAGATACGCAGTATTTT	CASSSSLAASTDTQYF
-	-	TRBV4-3	TRBJ2-3	TGCGCCAGCAGCCAAAGGTGGGGGGTCACAGATACGCAGTATTTT	CASSQRWGVTDTQYF
-	once	TRBV20-1	TRBJ2-1	TGCAGTGCTAGAGATTTTACAGCTGAGCAGTTCTTC	CSARDFTAEQFF
TRBD2	-	TRBV27	TRBJ2-1	TGTGCCAGCAGTTTCGCCGGAGCGGGAGGCCCTTACAATGAGCAGTTCTTC	CASSFAGAGGPYNEQFF
-	-	TRBV12-3/TRBV12-4	TRBJ2-1	TGTGCCAGCAGTTCTGGATTCGGAGAGCAGTTCTTC	CASSSGFGEQFF
-	-	TRBV7-2	TRBJ1-3	TGTGCCAGCAGCCGTATGGGGGCAGTCTCCTCTGGAAACACCATATATTTT	CASSRMGAVSSGNTIYF
-	-	TRBV2	TRBJ2-7	TGTGCCAGCATTCAAGGACTAAATTCCGTGCAGTACTTC	CASIQGLNSVQYF
-	once	TRBV20-1	TRBJ2-1	TGCAGTGTTCCTACCCAGGGTATCGAGTTCTTC	CSVPTQGIEFF
TRBD2	-	TRBV4-2	TRBJ2-1	TGTGCCAGCACCAAACTAGCGGGAGGGATCTATGAGCAGTTCTTC	CASTKLAGGIYEQFF
-	-	TRBV29-1	TRBJ2-1	TGCAGCGTTAGTGACAGTTTTACCTACAATGAGCAGTTCTTC	CSVSDSFTYNEQFF
-	-	TRBV9	TRBJ2-3	TGTGCCAGCAGCGTAGGTGGGATGTGGTCAGATACGCAGTATTTT	CASSVGGMWSDTQYF
-	-	TRBV7-2	TRBJ2-1	TGTGCCAGCAGCTCAGTACGGGGCAGGCACTTAGACAATAAGCAGTTCTTC	CASSSVRGRHLDNKQFF
-	few	TRBV24-1	TRBJ2-3	TGTGCCACCAGTGAGGCGAGGCGGGGTTACACAGATACGCAGTATTTT	CATSEARRGYTDTQYF
-	-	TRBV29-1	TRBJ1-1	TGCAGCGTCGCCGGGACTCCGAACACTGAAGCTTTCTTT	CSVAGTPNTEAFF
TRBD1	-	TRBV7-9	TRBJ1-5	TGTGCCAGCAGCTTTTCAGGGGGGAGCAATCAGCCCCAGCATTTT	CASSFSGGSNQPQHF
TRBD2	few	TRBV4-3	TRBJ2-3	TGCGCCAGCAGCCACCCGGGACTAGCGGCGCCAGATACGCAGTATTTT	CASSHPGLAAPDTQYF
TRBD1	once	TRBV6-2/TRBV6-3	TRBJ1-5	TGTGCCAGCAGAACACAGGGGGCCGGTTTTCAGCCCCAGCATTTT	CASRTQGAGFQPQHF
-	-	TRBV6-5	TRBJ2-3	TGTGCCAGCAGACGGGGGCCATACACAGATACGCAGTATTTT	CASRRGPYTDTQYF
-	-	TRBV7-9	TRBJ1-1	TGTGCCAGCAGCCTCCCCCCTTACAGGATTGGGACGGCTTTCTTT	CASSLPPYRIGTAFF
-	-	TRBV11-2	TRBJ2-1	TGTGCCAGCAGCTTAACGGCGGCGGACTACAATGAGCAGTTCTTC	CASSLTAADYNEQFF
TRBD1	few	TRBV12-3/TRBV12-4	TRBJ2-7	TGTGCCAGCAGTTTCGGGACAGGGATGGACTCCTACGAGCAGTACTTC	CASSFGTGMDSYEQYF
TRBD1	-	TRBV6-6	TRBJ2-2	TGTGCCAGCAGTTATGACAGAACAGGGGCGGCCGGGGAGCTGTTTTTT	CASSYDRTGAAGELFF
TRBD1	-	TRBV5-6	TRBJ1-2	TGTGCCAGCAGCATCGACCAGGGGGGCGGCTACACCTTC	CASSIDQGGGYTF
TRBD1	-	TRBV7-9	TRBJ2-7	TGTGCCAGCAGCTTTACAGGGGGGCAGTACTTC	CASSFTGGQYF
-	-	TRBV28	TRBJ1-5	TGTGCCAGCAGTCCCGTGGTGGGGTTTAATCAGCCCCAGCATTTT	CASSPVVGFNQPQHF
TRBD1	-	TRBV12-3/TRBV12-4	TRBJ2-3	TGTGCCAGCAGCCGTCGTAGGGACAGGTTATCGCAGTATTTT	CASSRRRDRLSQYF
-	-	TRBV6-5	TRBJ2-1	TGTGCCAGCCAAGACAGCCTGTACAATGAGCAGTTCTTC	CASQDSLYNEQFF
TRBD2	-	TRBV20-1	TRBJ2-1	TGCAGTGCCGCCCCGGGACTAGCGACCTACAATGAGCAGTTCTTC	CSAAPGLATYNEQFF
TRBD1	few	TRBV24-1	TRBJ1-2	TGTGCCACCAGTGAGAGACGGGGACAGGGGTTCTATGGCTACACCTTC	CATSERRGQGFYGYTF
TRBD2	-	TRBV4-2	TRBJ2-1	TGTGCCAGCAGCCAAGAGACCCGGGGGGGCCGTGATGAGCAGTTCTTC	CASSQETRGGRDEQFF
-	-	TRBV7-2	TRBJ2-3	TGTGCCAGCAGCTTAGAGGGGTTAGCGGACACAGATACGCAGTATTTT	CASSLEGLADTDTQYF